This TCR beta chain was observed in a study of spatial heterogeneity in lung cancer. General study results and limits: Ubiquitous expanded tumor TCRs showed up in blood more at resection than follow-up.

A distinct unique molecular identifier was carried by each TCR cDNA molecule. TCRdb processed the 5' RACE reads anew with MiXCR; each CDR3 protein has one entry. The table records tens of thousands of distinct CDR3 sequences, around 5.8% of them present only once. The ends were cut back, 1 base at V and 3 bases at J, with 18 bases in the middle. The germline V gene has CDR1 SGHRS and CDR2 YFSETQ. The CDR3 runs 17 residues. This clonotype was found many times. Its specificity is unknown. Noted time point: sample taken at primary tumor resection. Unsorted tumor, nontumor lung tissue or cryopreserved PBMC supplied the whole RNA.

Sequencing was performed on PBMCs, taken at surgery. The receptor was derived from a male donor with early-stage non-small cell lung cancer. This chain uses TRBV5-1 with TRBJ2-3; D may be TRBD1 or TRBD2 (5 bases each). The CDR3 reads CASSLPPGRGLTDTQYF. In DNA form, the CDR3 reads TGCGCCAGCAGCTTGCCGCCGGGAAGGGGTTTAACAGATACGCAGTATTTT.